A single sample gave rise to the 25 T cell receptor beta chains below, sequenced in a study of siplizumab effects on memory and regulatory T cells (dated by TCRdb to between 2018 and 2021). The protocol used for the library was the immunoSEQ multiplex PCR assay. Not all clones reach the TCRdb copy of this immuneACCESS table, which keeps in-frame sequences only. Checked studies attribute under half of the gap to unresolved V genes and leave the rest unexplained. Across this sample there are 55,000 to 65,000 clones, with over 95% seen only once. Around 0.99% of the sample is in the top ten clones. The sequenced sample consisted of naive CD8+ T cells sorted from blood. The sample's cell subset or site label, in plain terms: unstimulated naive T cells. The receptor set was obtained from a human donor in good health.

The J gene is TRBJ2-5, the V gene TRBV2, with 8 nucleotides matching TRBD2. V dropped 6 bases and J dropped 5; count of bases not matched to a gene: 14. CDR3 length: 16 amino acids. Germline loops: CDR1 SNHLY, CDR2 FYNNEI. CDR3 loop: CASSPSQERESETQYF. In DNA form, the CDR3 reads TGTGCCAGCAGCCCTTCCCAGGAGCGGGAGTCGGAGACCCAGTACTTC.

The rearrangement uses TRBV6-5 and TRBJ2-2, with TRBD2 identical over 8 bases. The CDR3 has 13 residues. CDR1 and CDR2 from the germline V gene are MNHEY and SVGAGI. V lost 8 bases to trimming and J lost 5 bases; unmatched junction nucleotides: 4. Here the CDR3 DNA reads TGTGCCAGCCGCGGGAGGTTAACCGGGGAGCTGTTTTTT. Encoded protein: CASRGRLTGELFF.

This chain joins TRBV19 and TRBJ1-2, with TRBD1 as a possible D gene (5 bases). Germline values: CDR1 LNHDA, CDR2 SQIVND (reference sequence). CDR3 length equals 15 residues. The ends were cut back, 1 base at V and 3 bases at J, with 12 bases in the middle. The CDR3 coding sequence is TGTGCCAGTAGTATAGCTGGTGGCAGGGACTATGGCTACACCTTC. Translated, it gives CASSIAGGRDYGYTF.

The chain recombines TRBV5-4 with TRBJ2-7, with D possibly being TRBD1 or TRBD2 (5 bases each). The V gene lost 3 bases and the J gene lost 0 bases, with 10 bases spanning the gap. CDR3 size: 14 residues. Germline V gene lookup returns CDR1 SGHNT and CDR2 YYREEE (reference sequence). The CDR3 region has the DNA TGTGCCAGCAGCTGGGACCTGGGCTCCTACGAGCAGTACTTC. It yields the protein CASSWDLGSYEQYF.

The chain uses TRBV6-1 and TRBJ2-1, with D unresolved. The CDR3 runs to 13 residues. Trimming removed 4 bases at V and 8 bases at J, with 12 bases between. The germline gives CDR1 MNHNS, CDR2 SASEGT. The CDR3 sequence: CASSGLVVHEQFF. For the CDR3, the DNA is TGTGCCAGCAGTGGGCTAGTGGTTCATGAGCAGTTCTTC.

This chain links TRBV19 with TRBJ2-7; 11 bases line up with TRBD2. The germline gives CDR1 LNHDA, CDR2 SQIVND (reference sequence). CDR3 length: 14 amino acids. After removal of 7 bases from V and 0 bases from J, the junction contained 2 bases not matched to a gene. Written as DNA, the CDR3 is TGTGCCAGTATGACTAGCGGGAACTCCTACGAGCAGTACTTC. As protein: CASMTSGNSYEQYF.

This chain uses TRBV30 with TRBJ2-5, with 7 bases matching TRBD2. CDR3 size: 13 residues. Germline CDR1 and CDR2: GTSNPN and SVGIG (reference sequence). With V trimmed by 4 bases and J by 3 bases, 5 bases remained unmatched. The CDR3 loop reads CAWKSSGEETQYF. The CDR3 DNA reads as TGTGCCTGGAAATCTAGCGGAGAAGAGACCCAGTACTTC.

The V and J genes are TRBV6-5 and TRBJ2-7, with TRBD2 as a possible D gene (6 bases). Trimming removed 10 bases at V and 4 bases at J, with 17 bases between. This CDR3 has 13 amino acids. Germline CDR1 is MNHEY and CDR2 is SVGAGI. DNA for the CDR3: TGTGCCACCTCCGGGGGAGACTCTTACGAGCAGTACTTC. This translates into CATSGGDSYEQYF.

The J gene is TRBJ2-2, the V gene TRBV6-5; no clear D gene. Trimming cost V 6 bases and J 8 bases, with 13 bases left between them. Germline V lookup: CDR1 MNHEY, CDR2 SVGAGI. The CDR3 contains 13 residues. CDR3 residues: CASSVGSPGELFF. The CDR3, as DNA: TGTGCCAGCAGCGTGGGGTCTCCTGGGGAGCTGTTTTTT.

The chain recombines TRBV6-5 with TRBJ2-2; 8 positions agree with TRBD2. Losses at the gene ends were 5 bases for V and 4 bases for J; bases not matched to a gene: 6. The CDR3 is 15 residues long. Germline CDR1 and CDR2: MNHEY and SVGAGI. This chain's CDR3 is CASSQLAVGTGELFF. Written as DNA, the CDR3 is TGTGCCAGCAGTCAACTAGCGGTAGGCACCGGGGAGCTGTTTTTT.

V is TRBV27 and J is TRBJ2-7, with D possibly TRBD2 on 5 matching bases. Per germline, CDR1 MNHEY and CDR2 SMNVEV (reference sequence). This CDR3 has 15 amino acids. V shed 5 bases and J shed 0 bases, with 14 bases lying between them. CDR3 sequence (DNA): TGTGCCAGCAGTATGAACTGGGAGACCTCCTACGAGCAGTACTTC. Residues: CASSMNWETSYEQYF.

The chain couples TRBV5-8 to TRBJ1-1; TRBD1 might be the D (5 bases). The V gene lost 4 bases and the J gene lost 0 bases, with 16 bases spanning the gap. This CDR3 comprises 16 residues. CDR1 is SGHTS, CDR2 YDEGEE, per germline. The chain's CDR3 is CASSTPWRQMNTEAFF. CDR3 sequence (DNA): TGTGCCAGCAGCACCCCATGGCGACAGATGAACACTGAAGCTTTCTTT. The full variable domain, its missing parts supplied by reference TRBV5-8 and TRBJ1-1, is EAGVTQSPTHLIKTRGQQATLRCSPISGHTSVYWYQQALGLGLQFLLWYDEGEERNRGNFPPRFSGRQFPNYSSELNVNALELEDSALYLCASSTPWRQMNTEAFFGQGTRLTVV.

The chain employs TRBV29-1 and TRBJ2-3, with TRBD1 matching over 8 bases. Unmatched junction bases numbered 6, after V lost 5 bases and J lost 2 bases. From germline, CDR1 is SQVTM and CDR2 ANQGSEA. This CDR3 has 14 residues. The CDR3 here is CSVPGGIDTDTQYF. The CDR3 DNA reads TGCAGCGTTCCAGGGGGCATTGACACAGATACGCAGTATTTT.

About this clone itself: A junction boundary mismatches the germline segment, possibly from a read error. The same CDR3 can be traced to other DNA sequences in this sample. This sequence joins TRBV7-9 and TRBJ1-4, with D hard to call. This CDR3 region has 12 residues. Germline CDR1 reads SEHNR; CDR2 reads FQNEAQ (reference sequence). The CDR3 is CASSLTKEKLFF. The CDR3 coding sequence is TGTGCCAGCAGCCTAACTAAAGAAAAACTGTTTTTT.

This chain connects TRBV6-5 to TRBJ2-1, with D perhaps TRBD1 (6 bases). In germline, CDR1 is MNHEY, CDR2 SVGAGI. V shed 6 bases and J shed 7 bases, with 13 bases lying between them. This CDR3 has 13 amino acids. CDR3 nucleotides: TGTGCCAGCAGCCCATCACAGGGAAATGAGCAGTTCTTC. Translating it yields CASSPSQGNEQFF.

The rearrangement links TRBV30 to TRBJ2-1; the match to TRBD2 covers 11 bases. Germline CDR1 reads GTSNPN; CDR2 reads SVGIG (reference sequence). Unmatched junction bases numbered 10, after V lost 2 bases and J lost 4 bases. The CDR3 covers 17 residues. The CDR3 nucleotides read TGTGCCTGGAGTCCCTGGGATAGCGGGAGGGGTTACAATGAGCAGTTCTTC. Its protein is CAWSPWDSGRGYNEQFF.

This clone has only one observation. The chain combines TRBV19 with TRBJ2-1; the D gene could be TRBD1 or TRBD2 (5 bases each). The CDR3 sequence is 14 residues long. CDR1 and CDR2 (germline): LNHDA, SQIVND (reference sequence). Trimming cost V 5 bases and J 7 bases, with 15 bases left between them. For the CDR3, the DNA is TGTGCCAGTAGTCACCGGGGCTCCAGGAATGAGCAGTTCTTC. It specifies CASSHRGSRNEQFF.

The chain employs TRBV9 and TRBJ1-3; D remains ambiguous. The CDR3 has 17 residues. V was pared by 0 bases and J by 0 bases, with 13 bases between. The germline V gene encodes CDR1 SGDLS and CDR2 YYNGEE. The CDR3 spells CASSVGRSPSSGNTIYF. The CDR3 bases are TGTGCCAGCAGCGTAGGTCGGAGCCCTTCCTCTGGAAACACCATATATTTT.

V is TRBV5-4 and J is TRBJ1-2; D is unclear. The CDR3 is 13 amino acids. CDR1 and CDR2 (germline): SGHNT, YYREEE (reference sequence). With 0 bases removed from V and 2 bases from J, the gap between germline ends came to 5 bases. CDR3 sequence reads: CASSLDGNYGYTF. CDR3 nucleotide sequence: TGTGCCAGCAGCTTGGACGGGAACTATGGCTACACCTTC. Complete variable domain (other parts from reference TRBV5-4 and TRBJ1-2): ETGVTQSPTHLIKTRGQQVTLRCSSQSGHNTVSWYQQALGQGPQFIFQYYREEENGRGNFPPRFSGLQFPNYSSELNVNALELDDSALYLCASSLDGNYGYTFGSGTRLTVV.

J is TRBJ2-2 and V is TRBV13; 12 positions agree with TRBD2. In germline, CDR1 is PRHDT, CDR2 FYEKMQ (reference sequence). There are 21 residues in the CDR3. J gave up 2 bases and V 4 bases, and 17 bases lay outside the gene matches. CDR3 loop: CASSSQDPGRTSGKNTGELFF. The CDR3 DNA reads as TGTGCCAGCAGCTCTCAAGACCCAGGTCGGACTAGCGGGAAAAACACCGGGGAGCTGTTTTTT.

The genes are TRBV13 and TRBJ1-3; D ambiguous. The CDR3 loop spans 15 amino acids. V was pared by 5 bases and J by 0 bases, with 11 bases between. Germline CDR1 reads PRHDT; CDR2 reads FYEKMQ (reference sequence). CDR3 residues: CASSPQVSSGNTIYF. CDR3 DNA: TGTGCCAGCAGCCCCCAAGTCAGCTCTGGAAACACCATATATTTT.

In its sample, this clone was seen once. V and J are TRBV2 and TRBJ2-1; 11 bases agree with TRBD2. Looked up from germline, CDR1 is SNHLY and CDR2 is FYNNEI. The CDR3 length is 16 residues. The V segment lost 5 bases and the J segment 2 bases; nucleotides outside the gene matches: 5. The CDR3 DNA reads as TGTGCCAGCAGTTTTACTAGCGGGAGAACCTACAATGAGCAGTTCTTC. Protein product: CASSFTSGRTYNEQFF.

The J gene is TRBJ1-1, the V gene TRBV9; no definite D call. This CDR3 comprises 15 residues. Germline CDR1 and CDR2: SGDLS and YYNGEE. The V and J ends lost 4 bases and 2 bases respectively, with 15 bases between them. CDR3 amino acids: CASSSEPSSNTEAFF. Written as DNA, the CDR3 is TGTGCCAGCAGCTCAGAACCCAGTTCAAACACTGAAGCTTTCTTT.

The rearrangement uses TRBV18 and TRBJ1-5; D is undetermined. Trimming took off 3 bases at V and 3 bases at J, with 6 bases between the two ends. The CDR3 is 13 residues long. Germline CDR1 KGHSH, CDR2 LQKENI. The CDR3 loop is CASSPLDNQPQHF. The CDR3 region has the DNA TGTGCCAGCTCACCGTTAGACAATCAGCCCCAGCATTTT.

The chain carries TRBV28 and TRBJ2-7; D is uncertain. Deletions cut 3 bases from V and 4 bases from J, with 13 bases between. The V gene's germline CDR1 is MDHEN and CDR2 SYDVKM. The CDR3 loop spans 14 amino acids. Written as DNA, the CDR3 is TGTGCCAGCAGTTTTCTAGGGATGGGATACGAGCAGTACTTC. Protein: CASSFLGMGYEQYF.